These 2 T cell receptor beta chains came from one sample sequenced in a study of CD8+CD57+ T cells in acquired aplastic anemia. CDR3 and TCR beta VDJ profiling relied on a genomic DNA template. TCRdb independently ran MiXCR on the reads; one entry per CDR3 protein. The sample lists about 270,000 distinct CDR3 sequences, approximately 82% occurring once. The patients chosen for sequencing had shown expansion of CD8+CD57+ cells (detected by flow cytometry). Sequenced input: sorted CD4+, CD8+, or CD8+CD57+ T cells (not recorded which) from PBMCs. The receptors were sampled from a human donor with aplastic anemia.

The chain couples TRBV25-1 to TRBJ1-2, with 8 bases identical to TRBD1. This CDR3 has 14 residues. With V trimmed by 7 bases and J by 2 bases, 6 bases remained unmatched. Germline CDR1 is MGHDK and CDR2 is SYGVNS. CDR3 DNA: TGTGCCAGCACAATCAGGGGGCGGAACTATGGCTACACCTTC. Translated, it gives CASTIRGRNYGYTF.

As concerns this clonotype: One end of the junction does not line up with germline, which may come from a read error. The chain couples TRBV7-6 to TRBJ2-3, with D possibly being TRBD2 (6 bases). CDR1 SGHVS and CDR2 FNYEAQ come from the germline V gene. The CDR3 is made up of 14 amino acids. The CDR3 reads CASSLTAGPDNEQF. The CDR3 bases are TGTGCCAGCAGCTTAACAGCGGGTCCCGACAATGAGCAGTTT.